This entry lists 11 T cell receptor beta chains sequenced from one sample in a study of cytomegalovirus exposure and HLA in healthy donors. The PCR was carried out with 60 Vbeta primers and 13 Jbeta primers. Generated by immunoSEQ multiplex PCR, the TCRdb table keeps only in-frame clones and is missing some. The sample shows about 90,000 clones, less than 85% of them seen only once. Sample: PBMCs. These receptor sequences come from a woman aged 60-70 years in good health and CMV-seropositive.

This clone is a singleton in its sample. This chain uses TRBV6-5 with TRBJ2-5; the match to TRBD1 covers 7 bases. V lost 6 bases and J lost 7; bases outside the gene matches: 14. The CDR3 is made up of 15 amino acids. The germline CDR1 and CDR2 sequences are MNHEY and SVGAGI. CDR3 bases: TGTGCCAGCAGGACAGGGAAGTCGTCGCGAGGGACCCAGTACTTC. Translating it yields CASRTGKSSRGTQYF.

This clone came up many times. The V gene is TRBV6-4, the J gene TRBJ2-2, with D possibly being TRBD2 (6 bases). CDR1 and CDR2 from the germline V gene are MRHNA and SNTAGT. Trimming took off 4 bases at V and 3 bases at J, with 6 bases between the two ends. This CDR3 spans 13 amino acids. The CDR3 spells CASSAGDTGELFF. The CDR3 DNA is TGTGCCAGCAGTGCGGGAGACACCGGGGAGCTGTTTTTT.

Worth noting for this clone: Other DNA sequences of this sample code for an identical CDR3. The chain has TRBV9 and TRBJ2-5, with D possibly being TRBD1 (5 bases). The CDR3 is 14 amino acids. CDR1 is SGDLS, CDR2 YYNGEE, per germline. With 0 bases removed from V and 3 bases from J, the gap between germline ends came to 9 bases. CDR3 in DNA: TGTGCCAGCAGCGTAGCGGGCAGGGAAGAGACCCAGTACTTC. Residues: CASSVAGREETQYF.

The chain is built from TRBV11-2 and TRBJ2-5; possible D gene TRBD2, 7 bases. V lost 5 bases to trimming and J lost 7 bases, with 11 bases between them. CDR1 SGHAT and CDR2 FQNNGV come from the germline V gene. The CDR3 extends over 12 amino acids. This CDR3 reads CASSTGGWTQYF. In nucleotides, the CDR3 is TGTGCCAGCAGCACGGGGGGCTGGACCCAGTACTTC.

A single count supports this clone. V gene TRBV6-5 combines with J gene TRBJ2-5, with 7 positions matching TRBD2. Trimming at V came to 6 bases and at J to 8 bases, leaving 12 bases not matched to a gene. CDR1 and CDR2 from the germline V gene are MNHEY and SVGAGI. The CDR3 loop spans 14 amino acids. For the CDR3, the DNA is TGTGCCAGCAGCCGTACTAGCGAGGGTGGAACCCAGTACTTC. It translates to CASSRTSEGGTQYF.

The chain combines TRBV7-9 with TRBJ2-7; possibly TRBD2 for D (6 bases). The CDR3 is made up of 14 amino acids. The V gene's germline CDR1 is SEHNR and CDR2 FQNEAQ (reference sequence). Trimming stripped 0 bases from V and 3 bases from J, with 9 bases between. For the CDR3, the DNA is TGTGCCAGCAGCTTAGCTAGCGGAGACTACGAGCAGTACTTC. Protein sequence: CASSLASGDYEQYF.

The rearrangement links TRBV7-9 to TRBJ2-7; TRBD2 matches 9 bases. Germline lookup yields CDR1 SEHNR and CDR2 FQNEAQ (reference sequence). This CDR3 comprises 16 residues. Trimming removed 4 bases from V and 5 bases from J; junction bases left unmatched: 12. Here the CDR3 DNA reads TGTGCCAGCAGCTCTCACCCAGCGGGAGGTTCTCACGAGCAGTACTTC. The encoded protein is CASSSHPAGGSHEQYF.

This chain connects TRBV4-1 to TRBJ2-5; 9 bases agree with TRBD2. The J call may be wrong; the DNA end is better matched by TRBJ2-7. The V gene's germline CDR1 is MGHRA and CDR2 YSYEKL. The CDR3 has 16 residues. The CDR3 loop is CASSHLAGVGSYEQYF. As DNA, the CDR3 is TGCGCCAGCAGCCATTTAGCGGGAGTGGGTTCCTACGAGCAGTACTTC.

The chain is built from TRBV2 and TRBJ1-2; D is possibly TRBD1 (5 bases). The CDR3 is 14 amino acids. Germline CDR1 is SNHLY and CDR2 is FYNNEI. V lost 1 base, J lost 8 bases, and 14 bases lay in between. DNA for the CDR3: TGTGCCAGCAGTGAAGAGGGAGGGGTAGGAGGCTACACCTTC. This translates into CASSEEGGVGGYTF.

The CDR3 region is CASSLDPQGDAEAFF. The CDR3 bases are TGCGCCAGCAGCCTGGACCCACAGGGCGACGCTGAAGCTTTCTTT. V usage is TRBV5-1 and J usage is TRBJ1-1; D is perhaps TRBD1 (6 bases). Germline loops: CDR1 SGHRS, CDR2 YFSETQ. V lost 4 bases and J 6 bases, leaving 19 bases between the germline ends. The CDR3 is made up of 15 amino acids.

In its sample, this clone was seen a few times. The chain's CDR3 is CASTSGTVTTDTQYF. CDR3 sequence (DNA): TGTGCCAGCACCTCAGGGACAGTTACAACAGATACGCAGTATTTT. The chain is built from TRBV6-5 and TRBJ2-3; 7 nucleotides align to TRBD1. Germline values: CDR1 MNHEY, CDR2 SVGAGI. CDR3 length equals 15 residues. The trim removed 7 bases at V and 3 bases at J, leaving 10 bases unmatched.